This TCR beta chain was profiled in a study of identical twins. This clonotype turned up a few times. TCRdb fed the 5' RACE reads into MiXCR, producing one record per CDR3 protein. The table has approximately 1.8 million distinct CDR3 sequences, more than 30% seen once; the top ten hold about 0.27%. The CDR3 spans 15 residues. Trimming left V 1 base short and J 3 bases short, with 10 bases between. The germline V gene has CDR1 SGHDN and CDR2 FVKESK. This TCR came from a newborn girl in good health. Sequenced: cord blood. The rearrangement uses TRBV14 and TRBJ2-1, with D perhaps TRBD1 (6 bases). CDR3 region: CASSQGQVVYNEQFF. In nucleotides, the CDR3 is TGTGCCAGCAGCCAAGGACAGGTCGTCTACAATGAGCAGTTCTTC. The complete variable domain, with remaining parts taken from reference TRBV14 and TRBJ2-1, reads EAGVTQFPSHSVIEKGQTVTLRCDPISGHDNLYWYRRVMGKEIKFLLHFVKESKQDESGMPNNRFLAERTGGTYSTLKVQPAELEDSGVYFCASSQGQVVYNEQFFGPGTRLTVL.